This record looks at one TCR beta chain sequence and its context. Its target antigen remains unknown. No quality values exist for individual bases; no much larger clone is one base distant. Every donor in the study was a healthy Caucasian. Three pairs of female monozygotic twins, all aged about 18 to 29 years, made up the twin cohort. Positive isolation kits from Invitrogen were used to isolate CD4+ and CD8+ T cell populations. The junction carries 12 bases between V and J, which are trimmed by 5 bases and 7 bases respectively. The germline V gene (reference sequence) specifies DFQATT as CDR1 and SNEGSKA as CDR2. The CDR3 has 12 amino acids, counting the end cysteine and phenylalanine. The kept DNA is CDR3 alone, 36 bases in frame from the first base. This sample stems from a study of identical twins (dated by TCRdb to 2016 to 2017). Regarding the study in general: TCR alpha and beta repertoires from monozygotic twins, unrelated adults of various ages and cord blood were deep-sequenced to test whether fetal clonotypes persist. To rule out contamination, replicate twin experiments were performed at different times with different library preparation protocols.

Library prep was done by 5' RACE. Sequencing was carried out with an Illumina HiSeq 2000. Template switching introduced a universal primer binding site; the final cDNA contained a unique molecular identifier, enabling accurate counting of TCR cDNA molecules. First-strand cDNA for TCR alpha and beta chains was synthesized from specific primers in the conserved constant-segment region. To control for contamination, each cDNA library was double barcoded with a SMART-Mk sample barcode plus Illumina barcodes. TruSeq adapter sequences along with Illumina sample barcodes were introduced in two successive PCR steps. Sequencing of the TCR alpha and beta cDNA libraries was done on the Illumina HiSeq platform using custom primers. In the paper's pipeline: Raw reads were processed with MiGEC to extract unique molecular identifiers, and MiXCR was used to determine CDR3 positions. Recombination models were inferred per individual with the repgenHMM and IGoR tools using an EM algorithm. Shared clonotypes were analyzed with the tcR package in R, and sharing was normalized by the product of cloneset sizes. To study raw recombination without the effects of thymic and clonal selection, out-of-frame nonproductive sequences were analyzed. TCRdb reanalyzed the raw reads on its own, using fastp at Q25 for trimming and MiXCR for clone calling, and kept in-frame beta chains. One record per CDR3 amino acid sequence lists the most common genes and DNA. The V and J calls shown here were made by TCRdb, not taken from the authors' results. Recorded for this sample are more than 400,000 distinct CDR3 sequences; roughly 15% of them occurred a single time. Jointly, the top ten make up roughly 0.4% of the sample.

Paper-wide results and their limitations: A weaker excess of twin sharing was found in beta out-of-frame sequences because the signal-to-noise ratio was lowered by fewer shared sequences. Compared with coincidental sharing between unrelated individuals, an excess of low generation-probability sequences was observed among out-of-frame TCR alpha sequences shared between twins. In monozygotic twins, recombination models systematically underestimated out-of-frame TCR alpha sharing, but the models matched the sharing seen between unrelated individuals. Because the same donors could not be followed over many years, the conclusions depended on cross-sectional statistical analysis. Fewer insertions were carried by abundant cord blood beta clonotypes; a weaker similar trend was observed in young adult naive repertoires, while no such trend was observed in memory repertoires. Invariant T cells such as MAIT and iNKT could partly confound zero-insertion analyses, though diverse VJ usage argued against this for most clonotypes.

In addition, the sample was reused for a study of yellow fever vaccine responses in identical twins. Taken from the second paper: The authors reported that the T cell response to vaccination in identical twins appeared partly convergent and partly personalized. The study precisely tracked vaccine-responding T cell clones in identical twins.

The TCR originated in a woman younger than 35 in good health. The sequence is built from TRBV20-1 and TRBJ2-1; the D gene is unclear. Sequencing used CD4+ T cells sorted from blood. The DNA is TGCAGTGCTTCGTTCGGAGAAAATGAGCAGTTCTTC. Translated, this gives CSASFGENEQFF.